This paragraph reports one T cell receptor (beta chain). This sample stems from a study of blood T cell repertoires in COVID-19. Per the authors' pipeline: From reference gene primer amplification, estimates of nucleated cell counts were derived. Profiling relied on immunoSEQ multiplex PCR, and the TCRdb table lists in-frame clones only, not all of them. V, J and clone size are taken as reported in that table, and D and trimming were inferred from the DNA itself. The sample lists about 220,000 clones; roughly 80% were seen once. V lost 3 bases and J lost 7; bases outside the gene matches: 5. The germline gives CDR1 SGHAT, CDR2 FQNNGV. This CDR3 is 15 amino acids long.

The chain carries TRBV11-2 and TRBJ1-6; the match to TRBD1 covers 8 bases. Sample: peripheral blood. This sequence was found in a woman older than 75 with COVID-19, enrolled during active disease. The DNA for the CDR3 is TGTGCCAGCAGCTTGTTGGGGACAGGCAATTCACCCCTCCACTTT. The encoded protein is CASSLLGTGNSPLHF.